The 23 T cell receptor beta chains in this list originate from one sample, sequenced in a study of T cell clonotyping in hematopoietic cell transplantation. Sequenced by immunoSEQ multiplex PCR; TCRdb stores in-frame clones only, minus some. The repertoire includes roughly 30,000 clones, roughly 90% of them detected once, and about 11% sits in the top ten. This specimen consisted of PBMCs, obtained 100 days after allogeneic stem cell transplant. These receptors were taken from a female patient aged 50-59 years who had an allogeneic stem cell transplant from a related donor, so the T cells may come from the graft donor. Some clones in this sample may be carry-over from other donors' samples.

V usage is TRBV6-1 and J usage is TRBJ2-4; D not resolved. This CDR3 is built from 16 residues. Between the trimmed V and J ends, which lost 1 base and 1 base, there was a span of 11 bases. Germline V lookup: CDR1 MNHNS, CDR2 SASEGT. CDR3 DNA sequence: TGTGCCAGCAGTGAAGTCGTTGCATTGGCCAAAAACATTCAGTACTTC. This gives the protein CASSEVVALAKNIQYF.

CDR3 loop: CASSLLGANTGELFF. CDR3 in DNA: TGTGCCAGCAGCTTACTGGGGGCCAACACCGGGGAGCTGTTTTTT. This rearrangement joins TRBV11-2 to TRBJ2-2; a weak D match, TRBD1 (6 bases). The V end lost 2 bases, the J end lost 2 bases, and 9 bases lay between the germline ends. Germline CDR1 reads SGHAT; CDR2 reads FQNNGV. CDR3 length: 15 residues.

This chain links TRBV30 with TRBJ1-6; TRBD1 might be the D (5 bases). Trimming left V 3 bases short and J 0 bases short, with 12 bases between. This CDR3 contains 16 residues. Germline CDR1 GTSNPN, CDR2 SVGIG (reference sequence). DNA of the CDR3: TGTGCCTGGAGGGGGCCCAGCAGCTCCTATAATTCACCCCTCCACTTT. Protein: CAWRGPSSSYNSPLHF.

Here the CDR3 reads CASSFGTGAYEQYF. The CDR3 DNA reads TGTGCCAGCAGCTTCGGGACAGGGGCTTACGAGCAGTACTTC. The rearrangement uses TRBV11-2 and TRBJ2-7, with 10 nucleotides matching TRBD1. The junction had 3 bases not matched to a gene; V was cut back by 3 bases and J by 4 bases. The CDR3 has 14 amino acids. Looked up from germline, CDR1 is SGHAT and CDR2 is FQNNGV.

This clone showed up just a few times. This chain joins TRBV10-3 and TRBJ2-5; D is unresolved. This CDR3 is 15 amino acids long. Trimming removed 6 bases from V and 6 bases from J, with 20 bases in between. Germline CDR1 reads ENHRY; CDR2 reads SYGVKD. The CDR3 region is CAIRNSSTWSQTQYF. The CDR3 nucleotides are TGTGCCATCAGGAACAGTTCCACCTGGTCCCAGACCCAGTACTTC.

The DNA for the CDR3 is TGTGCCAGCAGTACCCCTGTGGGAGGTGGCTACACCTTC. This gives the protein CASSTPVGGGYTF. The V call is TRBV6-6, the J call TRBJ1-2; D is uncertain. The V gene's germline CDR1 is MNHNY and CDR2 SVGAGI (reference sequence). The CDR3 totals 13 residues. Trimming removed 5 bases at V and 7 bases at J, with 14 bases between.

This chain links TRBV9 with TRBJ1-1; D is perhaps TRBD1 (5 bases). Germline values: CDR1 SGDLS, CDR2 YYNGEE. Trimming shortened V by 2 bases and J by 6 bases, and 14 bases separated the two germline ends. The CDR3 is 14 amino acids. The CDR3 loop reads CASSVAMTGPEAFF. The CDR3 DNA follows: TGTGCCAGCAGCGTGGCTATGACGGGACCTGAAGCTTTCTTT.

The chain couples TRBV7-9 to TRBJ2-2, with D possibly being TRBD2 (5 bases). CDR1 and CDR2 (germline): SEHNR, FQNEAQ (reference sequence). There are 16 residues in the CDR3. V was cut by 7 bases and J by 0 bases, with 15 bases left in between. CDR3 amino acids: CASTTRGDANTGELFF. The CDR3 region has the DNA TGTGCCAGCACCACCCGGGGAGACGCGAACACCGGGGAGCTGTTTTTT.

This clone has only one observation. This rearrangement joins TRBV6-5 to TRBJ2-2; possible D gene TRBD2, 6 bases. The V gene's germline CDR1 is MNHEY and CDR2 SVGAGI. This CDR3 comprises 13 residues. Trimming took off 7 bases at V and 7 bases at J, with 13 bases between the two ends. Here the CDR3 DNA reads TGTGCCAGCATCAATTGGGGGGACGGGGAGCTGTTTTTT. Translated: CASINWGDGELFF.

The genes are TRBV7-9 and TRBJ1-4; perhaps TRBD1 as D (5 bases). This CDR3 has 15 residues. Between the trimmed V and J ends, which lost 2 bases and 5 bases, there was a span of 12 bases. Germline assignment: CDR1 SEHNR and CDR2 FQNEAQ (reference sequence). The CDR3 DNA is TGTGCCAGCAGCTTAAGCGGCAGGGTAAATGAAAAACTGTTTTTT. It specifies CASSLSGRVNEKLFF. Together with reference TRBV7-9 and TRBJ1-4, the CDR3 gives the full variable domain: DTGVSQNPRHKITKRGQNVTFRCDPISEHNRLYWYRQTLGQGPEFLTYFQNEAQLEKSRLLSDRFSAERPKGSFSTLEIQRTEQGDSAMYLCASSLSGRVNEKLFFGSGTQLSVL.

V gene TRBV7-8 combines with J gene TRBJ1-5; D remains ambiguous. V gave up 1 base and J gave up 6 bases, with 7 bases separating them. CDR3 length: 13 residues. Germline-derived CDR1 and CDR2 are SGHVS and FQNEAQ. The DNA for the CDR3 is TGTGCCAGCAGCTTAGATTTAGGTCAGCCCCAGCATTTT. Amino acid sequence: CASSLDLGQPQHF. The entire variable domain, with the rest obtained from reference TRBV7-8 and TRBJ1-5, is as follows: GAGVSQSPRYKVAKRGQDVALRCDPISGHVSLFWYQQALGQGPEFLTYFQNEAQLDKSGLPSDRFFAERPEGSVSTLKIQRTQQEDSAVYLCASSLDLGQPQHFGDGTRLSIL.

The V and J genes are TRBV5-1 and TRBJ2-1; 14 bases map to TRBD2. The germline V gene has CDR1 SGHRS and CDR2 YFSETQ. This CDR3 is 16 amino acids long. V lost 4 bases, J lost 8 bases, and 8 bases stayed unmatched. The CDR3 is CASSPGTSGGLYEQFF. As DNA, the CDR3 is TGCGCCAGCAGCCCAGGGACTAGCGGGGGTTTATATGAGCAGTTCTTC. Combining the CDR3 with reference TRBV5-1 and TRBJ2-1 gives the whole variable domain KAGVTQTPRYLIKTRGQQVTLSCSPISGHRSVSWYQQTPGQGLQFLFEYFSETQRNKGNFPGRFSGRQFSNSRSEMNVSTLELGDSALYLCASSPGTSGGLYEQFFGPGTRLTVL.

The chain is built from TRBV19 and TRBJ2-2, with D possibly matching TRBD1 (6 bases). Trimming cost V 5 bases and J 3 bases, with 19 bases left between them. From germline, CDR1 is LNHDA and CDR2 SQIVND (reference sequence). The CDR3 runs 17 residues. The CDR3 nucleotides read TGTGCCAGTAGTTCCTCCAGGGGCGTTATTTACACCGGGGAGCTGTTTTTT. Its protein is CASSSSRGVIYTGELFF. The whole variable domain, filled in from reference TRBV19 and TRBJ2-2, reads DGGITQSPKYLFRKEGQNVTLSCEQNLNHDAMYWYRQDPGQGLRLIYYSQIVNDFQKGDIAEGYSVSREKKESFPLTVTSAQKNPTAFYLCASSSSRGVIYTGELFFGEGSRLTVL.

Here the CDR3 DNA reads TGTGCCAGCAGCTTCCTAGCGGGGACTAGCACAGATACGCAGTATTTT. It yields the protein CASSFLAGTSTDTQYF. The V gene is TRBV7-2, the J gene TRBJ2-3, with 9 bases that match TRBD2. The length of the CDR3 is 16 residues. After removal of 3 bases from V and 0 bases from J, the junction contained 4 bases not matched to a gene. CDR1 is SGHTA, CDR2 FQGNSA, per germline.

V and J are TRBV9 and TRBJ2-5; 8 nucleotides match TRBD2. Germline trimming cut 0 bases from V and 4 bases from J; bases unmatched to any gene: 14. Germline assignment: CDR1 SGDLS and CDR2 YYNGEE. The CDR3 has 18 residues. The CDR3 here is CASSVGRGSGGFLETQYF. In DNA form, the CDR3 reads TGTGCCAGCAGCGTAGGGAGGGGATCGGGGGGGTTTCTAGAGACCCAGTACTTC.

V is TRBV7-3 and J is TRBJ2-2; D is ambiguous. Germline-derived CDR1 and CDR2 are SGHTA and FQGTGA. V was trimmed by 0 bases and J by 4 bases, leaving 6 bases between them. This CDR3 contains 14 residues. The chain's CDR3 is CASSLTFSTGELFF. In nucleotides, the CDR3 is TGTGCCAGCAGCTTAACGTTTAGCACCGGGGAGCTGTTTTTT.

The chain is built from TRBV7-6 and TRBJ2-7, with TRBD1 matching 7 bases. With V trimmed by 4 bases and J by 6 bases, 6 bases remained unmatched. The CDR3 covers 13 residues. The germline V gene encodes CDR1 SGHVS and CDR2 FNYEAQ. The CDR3 is CASSSYRGLEQYF. For the CDR3, the DNA is TGTGCCAGCAGCTCCTACAGGGGCCTCGAGCAGTACTTC.

The J gene is TRBJ2-2, the V gene TRBV5-6; TRBD1 might be the D (6 bases). V lost 0 bases and J 3 bases, leaving 12 bases between the germline ends. CDR1 is SGHDT, CDR2 YYEEEE, per germline. The CDR3 is made up of 16 amino acids. CDR3 amino acids: CASSLGSGGHTGELFF. Written as DNA, the CDR3 is TGTGCCAGCAGCTTGGGAAGTGGGGGCCACACCGGGGAGCTGTTTTTT.

The chain recombines TRBV13 with TRBJ1-2; 8 bases align to TRBD1. CDR1 and CDR2 (germline): PRHDT, FYEKMQ (reference sequence). The V segment lost 4 bases and the J segment 8 bases; nucleotides outside the gene matches: 6. The CDR3 contains 13 residues. CDR3 residues: CASSSGTGDGYTF. CDR3 bases: TGTGCCAGCAGCTCTGGGACAGGTGACGGCTACACCTTC. The full variable domain, with the rest looked up from reference TRBV13 and TRBJ1-2, is AAGVIQSPRHLIKEKRETATLKCYPIPRHDTVYWYQQGPGQDPQFLISFYEKMQSDKGSIPDRFSAQQFSDYHSELNMSSLELGDSALYFCASSSGTGDGYTFGSGTRLTVV.

The rearrangement uses TRBV7-2 and TRBJ1-1; the match to TRBD1 covers 11 bases. V trimming: 5 bases; J trimming: 0 bases; junction bases outside the gene matches: 2. CDR1 and CDR2 (germline): SGHTA, FQGNSA. The CDR3 consists of 15 residues. Written as DNA, the CDR3 is TGTGCCAGCAGCCGGGACAGGGGGTTGAACACTGAAGCTTTCTTT. It codes for CASSRDRGLNTEAFF.

The rearrangement joins TRBV10-3 to TRBJ1-5; D ambiguous. The CDR3 has 17 residues. The germline V gene has CDR1 ENHRY and CDR2 SYGVKD. V dropped 0 bases and J dropped 3 bases, with 15 bases sitting between them. CDR3 DNA sequence: TGTGCCATCAGTGAGTCGGGCCTCCTACCCTCCAATCAGCCCCAGCATTTT. It translates to CAISESGLLPSNQPQHF.

J is TRBJ2-7 and V is TRBV29-1, with a possible D match to TRBD2 (6 bases). In germline, CDR1 is SQVTM, CDR2 ANQGSEA. CDR3 length: 12 amino acids. The V end was cut by 7 bases, the J end by 5 bases, with 15 bases between. Here the CDR3 reads CSGKLAQDEQYF. CDR3 DNA: TGCAGCGGGAAACTAGCCCAAGACGAGCAGTACTTC.

The chain couples TRBV4-2 to TRBJ1-6, with 8 bases that match TRBD1. Germline CDR1 and CDR2: LGHNA and YNFKEQ. This CDR3 comprises 14 residues. V was pared by 1 base and J by 7 bases, with 0 bases of the junction left unmatched. The CDR3: CASSQAGGNSPLHF. The CDR3 DNA sequence: TGTGCCAGCAGCCAAGCAGGGGGCAATTCACCCCTCCACTTT.